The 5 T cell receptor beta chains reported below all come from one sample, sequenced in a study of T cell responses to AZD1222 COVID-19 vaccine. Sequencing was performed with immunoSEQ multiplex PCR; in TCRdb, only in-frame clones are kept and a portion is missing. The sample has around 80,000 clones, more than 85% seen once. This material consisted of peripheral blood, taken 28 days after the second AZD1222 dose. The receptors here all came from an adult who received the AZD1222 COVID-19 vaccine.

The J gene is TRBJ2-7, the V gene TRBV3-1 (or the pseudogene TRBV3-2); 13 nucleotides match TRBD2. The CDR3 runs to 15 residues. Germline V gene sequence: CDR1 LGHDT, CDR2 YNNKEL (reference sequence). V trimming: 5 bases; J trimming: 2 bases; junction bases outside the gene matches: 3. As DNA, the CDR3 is TGTGCCAGCAGCTCGGGACTAGCGGGACCCTACGAGCAGTACTTC. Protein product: CASSSGLAGPYEQYF.

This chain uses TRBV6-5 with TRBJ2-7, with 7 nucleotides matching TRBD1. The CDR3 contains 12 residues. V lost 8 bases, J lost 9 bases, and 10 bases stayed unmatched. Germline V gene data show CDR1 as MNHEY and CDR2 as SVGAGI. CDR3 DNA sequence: TGTGCCAGCTCTCAGGGACAGCCGCCGCAGTACTTC. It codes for CASSQGQPPQYF.

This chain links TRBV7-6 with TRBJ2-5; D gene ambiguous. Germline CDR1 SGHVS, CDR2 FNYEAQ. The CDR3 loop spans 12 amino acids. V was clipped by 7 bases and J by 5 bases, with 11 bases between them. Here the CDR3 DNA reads TGTGCCAGCACCTCCGAGGTGGAGACCCAGTACTTC. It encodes CASTSEVETQYF.

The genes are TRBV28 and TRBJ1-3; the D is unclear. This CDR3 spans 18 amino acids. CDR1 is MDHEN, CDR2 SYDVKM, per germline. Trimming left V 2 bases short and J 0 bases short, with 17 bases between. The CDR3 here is CASSLSTLSADSGNTIYF. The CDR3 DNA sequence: TGTGCCAGCAGTTTAAGTACTCTTAGTGCTGACTCTGGAAACACCATATATTTT. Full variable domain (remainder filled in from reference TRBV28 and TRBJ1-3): DVKVTQSSRYLVKRTGEKVFLECVQDMDHENMFWYRQDPGLGLRLIYFSYDVKMKEKGDIPEGYSVSREKKERFSLILESASTNQTSMYLCASSLSTLSADSGNTIYFGEGSWLTVV.

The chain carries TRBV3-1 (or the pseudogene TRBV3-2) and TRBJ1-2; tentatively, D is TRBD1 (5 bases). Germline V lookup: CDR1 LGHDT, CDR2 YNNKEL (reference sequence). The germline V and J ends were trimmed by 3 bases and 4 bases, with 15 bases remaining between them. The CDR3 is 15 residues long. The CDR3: CASSHLQEGPYGYTF. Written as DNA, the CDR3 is TGTGCCAGCAGCCACCTCCAGGAGGGACCCTATGGCTACACCTTC.